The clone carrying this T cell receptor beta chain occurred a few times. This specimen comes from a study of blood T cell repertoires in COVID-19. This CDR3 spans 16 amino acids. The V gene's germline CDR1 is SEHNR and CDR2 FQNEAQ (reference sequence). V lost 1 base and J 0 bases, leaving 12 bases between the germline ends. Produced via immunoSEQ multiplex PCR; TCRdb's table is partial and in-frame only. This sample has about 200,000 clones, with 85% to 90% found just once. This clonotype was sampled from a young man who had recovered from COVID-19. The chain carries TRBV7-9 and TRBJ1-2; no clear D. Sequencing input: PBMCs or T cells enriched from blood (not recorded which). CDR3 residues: CASSLVGQDANYGYTF. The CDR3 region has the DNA TGTGCCAGCAGCTTAGTTGGGCAGGATGCTAACTATGGCTACACCTTC.